This T cell receptor beta chain is drawn from a study of control samples from healthy donors and cancer patients. Per germline, CDR1 MNHEY and CDR2 SMNVEV (reference sequence). This CDR3 comprises 18 residues. The V and J ends lost 6 bases and 5 bases, in that order; junction bases with no gene match: 20. This table comes from immunoSEQ multiplex PCR, and its TCRdb copy is limited to in-frame clones, with some not included. Here the sample spans 150,000 to 200,000 clones, 70% to 90% being singletons. The genes are TRBV27 and TRBJ2-5, with 8 bases fitting TRBD1. The sequence came from a man aged 25 to 40 in good health. The sequenced material came from blood. This chain's CDR3 is CASSLADRAGSGWETQYF. Here the CDR3 DNA reads TGTGCCAGCAGCCTTGCGGACAGGGCTGGGTCAGGTTGGGAGACCCAGTACTTC.